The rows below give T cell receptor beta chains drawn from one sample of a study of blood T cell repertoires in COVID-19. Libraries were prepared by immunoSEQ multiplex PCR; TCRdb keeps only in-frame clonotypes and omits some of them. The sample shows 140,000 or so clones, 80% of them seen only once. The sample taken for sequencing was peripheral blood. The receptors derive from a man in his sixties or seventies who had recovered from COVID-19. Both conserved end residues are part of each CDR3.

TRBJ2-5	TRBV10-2	CASKPAGGETQYF
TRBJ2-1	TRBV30	CAWSLVFNEQFF
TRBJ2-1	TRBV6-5	CAGRTSGRYNEQFF
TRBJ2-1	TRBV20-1	CSAGGGGRDEQFF
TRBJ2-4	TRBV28	CASSPGTELAKNIQYF
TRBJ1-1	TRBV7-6	CASSLGPGDERTGTLNTEAFF
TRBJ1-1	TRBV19	CASSSWGGGNAEAFF
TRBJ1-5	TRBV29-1	CSVEGGRDGFNQPQHF
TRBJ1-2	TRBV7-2	CASSSQRQGNYGYTF
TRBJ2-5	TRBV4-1	CASSSGREGGETQYF
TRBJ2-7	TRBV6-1	CASSEGLAGGYEQYF
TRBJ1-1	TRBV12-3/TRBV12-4	CASSDRVETEAFF
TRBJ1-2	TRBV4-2	CASWDREGDGYTF
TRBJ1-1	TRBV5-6	CASSLVASQNTEAFF
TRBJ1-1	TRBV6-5	CASSYARGTEAFF
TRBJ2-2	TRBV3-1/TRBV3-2	CASRETGGVPGELFF
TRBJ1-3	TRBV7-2	CASSLVRGSGNTIYF
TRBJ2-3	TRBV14	CASSQMRMDTQYF
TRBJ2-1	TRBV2	CASISETSGTEQFF
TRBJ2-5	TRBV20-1	CSASPTSGRQETQYF
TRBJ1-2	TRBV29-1	CSVGPGQAGGYTF
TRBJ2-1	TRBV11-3	CASSGGGSYNEQFF